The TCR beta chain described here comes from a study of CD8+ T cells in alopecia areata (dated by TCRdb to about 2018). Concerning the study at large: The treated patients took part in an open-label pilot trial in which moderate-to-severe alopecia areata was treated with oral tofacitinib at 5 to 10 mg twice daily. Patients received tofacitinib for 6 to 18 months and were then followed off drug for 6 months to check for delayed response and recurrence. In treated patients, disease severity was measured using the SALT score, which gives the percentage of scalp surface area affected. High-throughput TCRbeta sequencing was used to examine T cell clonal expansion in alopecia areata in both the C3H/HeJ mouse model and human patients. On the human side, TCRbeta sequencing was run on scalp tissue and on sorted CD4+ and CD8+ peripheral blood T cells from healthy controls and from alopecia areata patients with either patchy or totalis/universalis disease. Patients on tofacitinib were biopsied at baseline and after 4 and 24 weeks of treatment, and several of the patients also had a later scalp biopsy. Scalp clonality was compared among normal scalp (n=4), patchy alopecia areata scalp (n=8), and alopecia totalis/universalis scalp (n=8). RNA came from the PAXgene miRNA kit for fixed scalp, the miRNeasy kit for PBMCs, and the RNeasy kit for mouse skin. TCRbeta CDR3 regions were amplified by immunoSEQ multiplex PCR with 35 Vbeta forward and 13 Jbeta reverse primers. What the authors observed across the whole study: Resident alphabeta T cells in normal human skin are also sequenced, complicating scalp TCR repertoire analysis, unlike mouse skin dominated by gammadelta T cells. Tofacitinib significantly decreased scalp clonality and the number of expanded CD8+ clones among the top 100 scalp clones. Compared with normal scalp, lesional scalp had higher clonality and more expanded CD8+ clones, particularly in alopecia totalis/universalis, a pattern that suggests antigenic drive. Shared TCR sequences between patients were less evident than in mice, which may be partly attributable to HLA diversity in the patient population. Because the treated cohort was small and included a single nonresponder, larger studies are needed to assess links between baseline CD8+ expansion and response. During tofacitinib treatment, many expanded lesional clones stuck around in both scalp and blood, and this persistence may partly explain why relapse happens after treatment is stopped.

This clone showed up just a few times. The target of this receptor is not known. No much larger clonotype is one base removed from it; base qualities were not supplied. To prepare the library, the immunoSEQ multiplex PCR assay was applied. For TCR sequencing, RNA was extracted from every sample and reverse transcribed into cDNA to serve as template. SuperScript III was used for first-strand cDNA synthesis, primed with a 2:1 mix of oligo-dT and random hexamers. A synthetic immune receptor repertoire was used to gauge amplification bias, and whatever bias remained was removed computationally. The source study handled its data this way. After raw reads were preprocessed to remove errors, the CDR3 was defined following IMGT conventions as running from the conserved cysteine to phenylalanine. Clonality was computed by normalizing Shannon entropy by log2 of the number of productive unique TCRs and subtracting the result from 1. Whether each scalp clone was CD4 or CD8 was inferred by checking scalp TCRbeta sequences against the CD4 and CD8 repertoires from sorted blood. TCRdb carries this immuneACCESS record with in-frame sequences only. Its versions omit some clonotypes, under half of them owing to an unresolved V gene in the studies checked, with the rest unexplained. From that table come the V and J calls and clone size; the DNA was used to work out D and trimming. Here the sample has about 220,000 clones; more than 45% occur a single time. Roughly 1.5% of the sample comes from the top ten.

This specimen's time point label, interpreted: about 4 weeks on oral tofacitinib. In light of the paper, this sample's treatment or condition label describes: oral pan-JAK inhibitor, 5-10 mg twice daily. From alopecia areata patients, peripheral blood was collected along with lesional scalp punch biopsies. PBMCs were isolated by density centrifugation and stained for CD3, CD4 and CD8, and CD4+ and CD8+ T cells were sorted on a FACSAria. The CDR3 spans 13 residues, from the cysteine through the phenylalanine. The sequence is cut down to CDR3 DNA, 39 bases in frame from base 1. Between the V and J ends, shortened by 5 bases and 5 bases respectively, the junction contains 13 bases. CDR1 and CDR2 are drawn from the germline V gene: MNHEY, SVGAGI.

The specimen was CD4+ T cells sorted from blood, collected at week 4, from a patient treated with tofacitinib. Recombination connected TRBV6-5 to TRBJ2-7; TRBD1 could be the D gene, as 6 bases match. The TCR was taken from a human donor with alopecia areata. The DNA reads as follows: TGTGCCAGCAGTATCACAGGGAACCACGAGCAGTACTTC. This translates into CASSITGNHEQYF.